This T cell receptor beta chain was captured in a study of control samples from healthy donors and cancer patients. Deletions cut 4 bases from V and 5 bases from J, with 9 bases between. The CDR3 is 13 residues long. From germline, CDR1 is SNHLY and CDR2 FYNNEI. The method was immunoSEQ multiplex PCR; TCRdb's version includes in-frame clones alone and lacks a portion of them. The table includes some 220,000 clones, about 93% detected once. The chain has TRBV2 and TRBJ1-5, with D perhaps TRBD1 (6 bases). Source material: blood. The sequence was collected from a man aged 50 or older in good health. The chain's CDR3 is CASSGHRDQPQHF. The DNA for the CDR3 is TGTGCCAGCAGTGGACACAGGGATCAGCCCCAGCATTTT.